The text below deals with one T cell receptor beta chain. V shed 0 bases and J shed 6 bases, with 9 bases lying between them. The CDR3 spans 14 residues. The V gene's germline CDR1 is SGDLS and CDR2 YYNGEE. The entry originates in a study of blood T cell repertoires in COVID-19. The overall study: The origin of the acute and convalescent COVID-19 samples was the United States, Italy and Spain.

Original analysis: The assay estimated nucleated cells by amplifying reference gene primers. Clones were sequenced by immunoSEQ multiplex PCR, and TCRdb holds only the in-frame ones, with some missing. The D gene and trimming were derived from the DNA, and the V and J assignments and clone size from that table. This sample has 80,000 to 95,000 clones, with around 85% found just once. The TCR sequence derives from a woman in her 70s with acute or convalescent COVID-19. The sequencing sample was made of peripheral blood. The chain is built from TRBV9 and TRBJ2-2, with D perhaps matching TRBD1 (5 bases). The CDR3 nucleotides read TGTGCCAGCAGCGTAGAGGGGTTGGCCGGGGAGCTGTTTTTT. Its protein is CASSVEGLAGELFF.